The 23 T cell receptor beta chains in this list originate from one sample, sequenced in a study of cytomegalovirus exposure and HLA in healthy donors. The primer mix had 60 Vbeta and 13 Jbeta primers. Clones were read by immunoSEQ multiplex PCR, and TCRdb kept only the in-frame ones, dropping some. Seen here are about 120,000 clones, around 80% observed once, and the top ten hold 2.5% to 3.5%. The sample was PBMCs. Receptors originate from a woman aged 55-70 years in good health and CMV-seropositive.

The gene calls are TRBV10-1 and TRBJ2-1, with D unresolved. CDR1 and CDR2 (germline): WNHNN, SYGVQD (reference sequence). V gave up 3 bases and J gave up 4 bases, with 7 bases separating them. The CDR3 extends over 13 amino acids. This chain's CDR3 is CASSDAAYNEQFF. For the CDR3, the DNA is TGCGCCAGCAGTGATGCGGCTTACAATGAGCAGTTCTTC.

V gene TRBV12-5 combines with J gene TRBJ2-2, with TRBD2 as a possible D gene (5 bases). The CDR3 is 14 amino acids. Germline loops: CDR1 LGHNT, CDR2 FRNRAP. Trimming removed 1 base at V and 5 bases at J, with 8 bases between. The CDR3 bases are TGTGCTAGTGGTTTGGCTGGCGGGACCGGGGAGCTGTTTTTT. Protein: CASGLAGGTGELFF. The whole variable domain, remainder taken from reference TRBV12-5 and TRBJ2-2, is DARVTQTPRHKVTEMGQEVTMRCQPILGHNTVFWYRQTMMQGLELLAYFRNRAPLDDSGMPKDRFSAEMPDATLATLKIQPSEPRDSAVYFCASGLAGGTGELFFGEGSRLTVL.

This chain connects TRBV29-1 to TRBJ1-2, with D perhaps TRBD1 (5 bases). Trimming took off 2 bases at V and 4 bases at J, with 11 bases between the two ends. Germline lookup yields CDR1 SQVTM and CDR2 ANQGSEA. CDR3 length equals 13 residues. DNA of the CDR3: TGCAGCGTTGAAAAACAGGACCCCTATGGCTACACCTTC. This sequence encodes CSVEKQDPYGYTF.

The chain has TRBV7-9 and TRBJ2-7; 8 positions match TRBD1. Per the germline V gene, CDR1 is SEHNR and CDR2 is FQNEAQ (reference sequence). The V segment lost 1 base and the J segment 4 bases; nucleotides outside the gene matches: 18. This CDR3 has 19 amino acids. The CDR3 sequence: CASSLVPGGYGATVYEQYF. CDR3 DNA: TGTGCCAGCAGCTTAGTTCCAGGGGGCTACGGGGCCACGGTATACGAGCAGTACTTC.

This clone was detected only once. The V and J genes are TRBV19 and TRBJ1-1; no clear D. Trimming removed 4 bases at V and 2 bases at J, with 8 bases between. CDR1 and CDR2 from the germline V gene are LNHDA and SQIVND (reference sequence). This CDR3 spans 13 amino acids. CDR3 nucleotides: TGTGCCAGTAGTACGAGTCATAACACTGAAGCTTTCTTT. Encoded protein: CASSTSHNTEAFF.

This chain joins TRBV5-4 and TRBJ2-2; 11 bases are shared with TRBD2. Germline CDR1 and CDR2: SGHNT and YYREEE (reference sequence). The CDR3 is 15 amino acids. The V gene end was trimmed by 1 base and the J gene end by 7 bases; junction bases not matched to a gene: 3. The DNA of the CDR3 is TGTGCCAGCAGCTTGTTAGGGACTAGCGGCGGGGAGCTGTTTTTT. Its translation: CASSLLGTSGGELFF.

The chain links TRBV19 to TRBJ2-1; perhaps TRBD1 as D (5 bases). Looked up from germline, CDR1 is LNHDA and CDR2 is SQIVND (reference sequence). The CDR3 runs to 16 residues. Deletions cut 5 bases from V and 6 bases from J, with 20 bases between. CDR3 in DNA: TGTGCCAGTAGTGCCACACACAGGATTGGGGTCAATGAGCAGTTCTTC. Translated: CASSATHRIGVNEQFF.

This clone was counted ten times or more. The chain combines TRBV28 with TRBJ1-4, with a tentative D call TRBD1 (6 bases). The V and J ends lost 6 bases and 7 bases respectively, with 21 bases between them. The CDR3 consists of 16 residues. CDR1 MDHEN and CDR2 SYDVKM come from the germline V gene. The CDR3 nucleotides are TGTGCCAGCAGACGGATGGGGGGGCAATCTTCTGAAAAACTGTTTTTT. Translated: CASRRMGGQSSEKLFF.

The chain links TRBV28 to TRBJ1-5, with 8 bases aligning to TRBD1. CDR3 size: 17 residues. Germline CDR1 MDHEN, CDR2 SYDVKM. Trimming cost V 3 bases and J 0 bases; bases outside gene matches: 7. The CDR3 loop is CASSLTGASYSNQPQHF. In nucleotides, the CDR3 is TGTGCCAGCAGTTTGACAGGGGCTTCGTATAGCAATCAGCCCCAGCATTTT.

This clone came up a few times. The V and J genes are TRBV7-9 and TRBJ1-2; D is uncertain. The CDR3 has 18 amino acids. V was trimmed by 0 bases and J by 4 bases, leaving 21 bases between them. Germline values: CDR1 SEHNR, CDR2 FQNEAQ (reference sequence). The CDR3 sequence is CASSLAGSGRRLGYGYTF. Written as DNA, the CDR3 is TGTGCCAGCAGCTTAGCGGGTTCGGGCAGGAGGCTTGGCTATGGCTACACCTTC.

This chain connects TRBV7-9 to TRBJ2-2; D is perhaps TRBD2 (5 bases). Germline V gene lookup returns CDR1 SEHNR and CDR2 FQNEAQ (reference sequence). The CDR3 has 16 residues. V lost 11 bases and J lost 5, with 24 bases in between. The CDR3 nucleotides read TGTGCCCCCTCCAATAGCCCTTTACCGGGGACCGGGGAGCTGTTTTTT. Translating gives CAPSNSPLPGTGELFF.

The chain has TRBV29-1 and TRBJ2-1; D perhaps matches TRBD1 (6 bases). Trimming cost V 3 bases and J 6 bases, with 21 bases left between them. Germline loops: CDR1 SQVTM, CDR2 ANQGSEA. The CDR3 loop spans 16 amino acids. CDR3 region: CSVDPTGQKVSNEQFF. The CDR3 DNA sequence: TGCAGCGTTGACCCAACGGGACAAAAGGTCTCCAATGAGCAGTTCTTC.

This CDR3 is CASSQQGTSGANVLTF. In DNA form, the CDR3 reads TGTGCCAGCTCCCAACAGGGGACCTCTGGGGCCAACGTCCTGACTTTC. The chain joins TRBV18 to TRBJ2-6, with 7 bases lining up with TRBD1. Germline V gene sequence: CDR1 KGHSH, CDR2 LQKENI. V lost 6 bases to trimming and J lost 0 bases; unmatched junction nucleotides: 5. CDR3 length: 16 amino acids.

V gene TRBV6-4 combines with J gene TRBJ1-2; 8 bases agree with TRBD1. The J segment lost 4 bases and the V segment lost 0 bases, leaving 4 bases of the junction unmatched. CDR1 is MRHNA, CDR2 SNTAGT, per germline. There are 15 residues in the CDR3. CDR3 coding DNA: TGTGCCAGCAGTGACTCGCCAGGGGGCGGCTATGGCTACACCTTC. Residues: CASSDSPGGGYGYTF.

This rearrangement joins TRBV6-6 to TRBJ1-5, with 11 bases lining up with TRBD1. Germline loops: CDR1 MNHNY, CDR2 SVGAGI (reference sequence). V lost 0 bases, J lost 5 bases, and 0 bases stayed unmatched. The CDR3 covers 15 residues. CDR3: CASSYSDRGHQPQHF. In DNA, the CDR3 is TGTGCCAGCAGTTACTCGGACAGGGGGCATCAGCCCCAGCATTTT.

This sequence joins TRBV5-1 and TRBJ1-5; a possible D gene is TRBD1 (6 bases). V gave up 0 bases and J gave up 6 bases, with 10 bases separating them. The germline V gene encodes CDR1 SGHRS and CDR2 YFSETQ. This CDR3 spans 14 amino acids. CDR3: CASSLATGTQPQHF. The CDR3 DNA follows: TGCGCCAGCAGCTTGGCTACAGGGACTCAGCCCCAGCATTTT. The variable domain in full, completed from reference TRBV5-1 and TRBJ1-5, reads KAGVTQTPRYLIKTRGQQVTLSCSPISGHRSVSWYQQTPGQGLQFLFEYFSETQRNKGNFPGRFSGRQFSNSRSEMNVSTLELGDSALYLCASSLATGTQPQHFGDGTRLSIL.

The table lists this clone with a few counts. The V and J genes are TRBV7-2 and TRBJ2-7; 12 bases are shared with TRBD2. Trimming cost V 1 base and J 3 bases; bases outside gene matches: 10. Germline CDR1 and CDR2: SGHTA and FQGNSA. CDR3 length: 18 residues. CDR3 DNA sequence: TGTGCCAGCAGCTTAGGTACTAGCGGGAGGCGCATAGGCTACGAGCAGTACTTC. This translates into CASSLGTSGRRIGYEQYF.

The chain employs TRBV5-1 and TRBJ2-2; 8 bases are a match to TRBD1. Germline trimming cut 3 bases from V and 4 bases from J; bases unmatched to any gene: 8. This CDR3 is 16 amino acids long. CDR1 and CDR2 from the germline V gene are SGHRS and YFSETQ. CDR3 sequence (DNA): TGCGCCAGCAGCTCGACTGGGACAGGTCCCACCGGGGAGCTGTTTTTT. It is translated as CASSSTGTGPTGELFF.

This clone showed up just once. The V call is TRBV28, the J call TRBJ2-1, with D possibly being TRBD2 (6 bases). Germline V lookup: CDR1 MDHEN, CDR2 SYDVKM. This CDR3 has 15 amino acids. Trimming removed 5 bases from V and 0 bases from J, with 11 bases in between. CDR3 DNA: TGTGCCAGCAGTCCGGCGGGGAGCTCCTACAATGAGCAGTTCTTC. Its translation: CASSPAGSSYNEQFF.

This clone was counted a single time. The CDR3 DNA follows: TGTGCCAGCAGAATGAACAGGGGGATGAACACTGAAGCTTTCTTT. Translated, it gives CASRMNRGMNTEAFF. V gene TRBV7-2 combines with J gene TRBJ1-1; 8 positions agree with TRBD1. The CDR3 has 15 residues. Germline V gene lookup returns CDR1 SGHTA and CDR2 FQGNSA. V trimming: 6 bases; J trimming: 0 bases; junction bases outside the gene matches: 6.

This clone was seen only once. The chain combines TRBV5-6 with TRBJ1-1; D call uncertain. Germline CDR1 and CDR2: SGHDT and YYEEEE. This CDR3 has 14 residues. The germline V and J ends were trimmed by 2 bases and 5 bases, with 13 bases remaining between them. CDR3 coding DNA: TGTGCCAGCAGCTTTGGACCGGCGGGGACTGAAGCTTTCTTT. Its protein product is CASSFGPAGTEAFF. The full variable domain, its missing parts supplied by reference TRBV5-6 and TRBJ1-1, is DAGVTQSPTHLIKTRGQQVTLRCSPKSGHDTVSWYQQALGQGPQFIFQYYEEEERQRGNFPDRFSGHQFPNYSSELNVNALLLGDSALYLCASSFGPAGTEAFFGQGTRLTVV.

This clone occurred once. This chain links TRBV5-6 with TRBJ2-7; the D gene is possibly TRBD2 (5 bases). V lost 3 bases and J 6 bases, leaving 10 bases between the germline ends. Germline V lookup: CDR1 SGHDT, CDR2 YYEEEE. The CDR3 covers 12 residues. The CDR3 here is CASSSRGFEQYF. The CDR3 DNA reads TGTGCCAGCAGCTCTCGCGGGTTCGAGCAGTACTTC.

The J gene is TRBJ1-5, the V gene TRBV6-5; unclear D gene. The CDR3 length is 13 residues. Germline V gene data show CDR1 as MNHEY and CDR2 as SVGAGI. Trimming pared 5 bases from V and 3 bases from J, leaving 8 bases between. In DNA form, the CDR3 reads TGTGCCAGCAGTCCCCGTTACAATCAGCCCCAGCATTTT. Its translation is CASSPRYNQPQHF.